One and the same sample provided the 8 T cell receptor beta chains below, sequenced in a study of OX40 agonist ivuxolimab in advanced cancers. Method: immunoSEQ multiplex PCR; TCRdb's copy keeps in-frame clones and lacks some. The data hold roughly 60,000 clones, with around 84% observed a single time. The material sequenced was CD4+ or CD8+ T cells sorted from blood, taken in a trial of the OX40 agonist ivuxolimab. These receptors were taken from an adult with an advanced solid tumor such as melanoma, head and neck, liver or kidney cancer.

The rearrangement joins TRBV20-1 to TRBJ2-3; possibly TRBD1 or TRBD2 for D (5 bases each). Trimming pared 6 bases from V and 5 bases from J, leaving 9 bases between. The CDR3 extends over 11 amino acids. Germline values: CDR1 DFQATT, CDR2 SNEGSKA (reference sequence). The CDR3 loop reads CSAGPGDTQYF. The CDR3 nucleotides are TGCAGTGCGGGACCGGGAGATACGCAGTATTTT.

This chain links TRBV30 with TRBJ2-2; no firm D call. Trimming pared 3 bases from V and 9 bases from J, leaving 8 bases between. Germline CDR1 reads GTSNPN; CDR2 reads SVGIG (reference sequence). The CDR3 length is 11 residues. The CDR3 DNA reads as TGTGCCTGGAGGGCCCCTCGGGAGCTGTTTTTT. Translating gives CAWRAPRELFF.

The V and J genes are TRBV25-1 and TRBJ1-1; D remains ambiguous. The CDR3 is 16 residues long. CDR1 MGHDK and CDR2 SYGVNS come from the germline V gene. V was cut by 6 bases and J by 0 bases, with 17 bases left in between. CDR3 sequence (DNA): TGTGCCAGCAGCCCCAACGCCGGGATTATGAACACTGAAGCTTTCTTT. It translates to CASSPNAGIMNTEAFF.

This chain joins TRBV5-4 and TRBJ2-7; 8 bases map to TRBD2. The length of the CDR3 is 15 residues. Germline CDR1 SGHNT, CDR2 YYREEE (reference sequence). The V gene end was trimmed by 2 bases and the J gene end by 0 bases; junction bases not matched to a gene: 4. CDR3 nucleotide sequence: TGTGCCAGCAGCTTAATAGCGGGGCTCTCCTACGAGCAGTACTTC. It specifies CASSLIAGLSYEQYF.

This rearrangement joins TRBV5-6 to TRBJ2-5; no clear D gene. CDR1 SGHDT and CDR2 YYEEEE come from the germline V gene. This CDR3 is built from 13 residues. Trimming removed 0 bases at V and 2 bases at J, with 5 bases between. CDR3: CASSLAAQETQYF. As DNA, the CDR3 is TGTGCCAGCAGCTTGGCAGCTCAAGAGACCCAGTACTTC. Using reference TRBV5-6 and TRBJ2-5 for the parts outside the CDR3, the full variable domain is DAGVTQSPTHLIKTRGQQVTLRCSPKSGHDTVSWYQQALGQGPQFIFQYYEEEERQRGNFPDRFSGHQFPNYSSELNVNALLLGDSALYLCASSLAAQETQYFGPGTRLLVL.

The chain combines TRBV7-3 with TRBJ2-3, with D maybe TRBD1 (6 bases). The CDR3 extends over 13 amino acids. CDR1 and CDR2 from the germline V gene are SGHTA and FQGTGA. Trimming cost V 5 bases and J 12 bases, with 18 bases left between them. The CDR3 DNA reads TGTGCCAGCAGCCTGGTTGAGAGGGGGTCACAGTATTTT. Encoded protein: CASSLVERGSQYF.

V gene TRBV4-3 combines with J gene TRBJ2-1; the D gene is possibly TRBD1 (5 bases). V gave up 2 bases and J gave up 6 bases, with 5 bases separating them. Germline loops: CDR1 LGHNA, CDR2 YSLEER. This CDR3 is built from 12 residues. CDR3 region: CASSQRGNEQFF. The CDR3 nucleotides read TGCGCCAGCAGCCAAAGGGGCAATGAGCAGTTCTTC.

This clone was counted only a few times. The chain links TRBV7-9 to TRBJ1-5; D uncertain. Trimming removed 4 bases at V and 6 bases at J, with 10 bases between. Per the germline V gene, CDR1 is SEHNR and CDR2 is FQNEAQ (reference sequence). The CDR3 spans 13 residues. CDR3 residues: CASSSGNLQPQHF. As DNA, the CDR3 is TGTGCCAGCAGCTCCGGGAATCTTCAGCCCCAGCATTTT.